This note documents a single T cell receptor (beta chain) sequence. Its antigen is undetermined. Via MiXCR, TCRdb re-called the reads, giving one row per CDR3 protein. The sample has more than 650,000 distinct CDR3 sequences; approximately 40% are singletons. The sample is drawn from a study of T cell repertoires in cytomegalovirus infection. Whole-study context: Indications came from public TCR beta signatures; they pointed to CMV infection and to a matching HLA type. General study findings and limits: Summed frequency of public TCR beta families distinguished CMV carriers with the relevant HLA. The ex vivo response was dominated by HLA-C-restricted CMV-specific TCR beta clonotypes.

Germline CDR1 reads MGHRA; CDR2 reads YSYEKL. Trimming pared 1 base from V and 8 bases from J, leaving 8 bases between. The CDR3 length is 13 residues. The sample comprised PBMCs. The rearrangement links TRBV4-1 to TRBJ1-4; the D is unclear. This sequence was found in a human donor in good health (CMV status not recorded). Some clones in this sample may be carry-over from other donors' samples. The CDR3 is CASSQGWEEKLFF. CDR3 coding DNA: TGCGCCAGCAGCCAAGGTTGGGAAGAAAAACTGTTTTTT.